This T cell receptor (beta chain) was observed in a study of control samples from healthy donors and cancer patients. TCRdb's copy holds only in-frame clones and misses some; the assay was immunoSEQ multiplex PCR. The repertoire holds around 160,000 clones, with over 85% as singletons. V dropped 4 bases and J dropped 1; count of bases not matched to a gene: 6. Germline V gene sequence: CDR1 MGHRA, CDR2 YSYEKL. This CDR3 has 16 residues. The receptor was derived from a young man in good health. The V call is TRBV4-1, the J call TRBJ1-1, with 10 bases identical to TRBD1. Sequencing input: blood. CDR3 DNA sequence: TGCGCCAGCAGCCTGACAGGGGGCATCGGGAACACTGAAGCTTTCTTT. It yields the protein CASSLTGGIGNTEAFF.